This T cell receptor beta chain originates from a study of blood T cells in healthy people across ages (dated by TCRdb to about 2015). Background for the entire study: In model experiments, roughly one uniquely barcoded TCR beta cDNA molecule per two T cells was captured by template switching. To track age-related changes in TCR beta repertoire diversity, the study relied on deep sequencing normalized with unique cDNA molecular identifiers. Four age groups were formed from the donors: young (average roughly 15 years), middle-aged (just under 40), aged (62) and long-lived (roughly 88). Donors of different ages were randomly distributed across sequencing lanes to avoid experimental bias. Two additional independent replicas of 1 million unique cDNA reads from the same blood draw were analyzed for two donors (one aged 18 to 30 and one aged 80 or older). Study-wide findings and limitations: Conclusive comparison of naive and antigen-experienced compartments was prevented by the profiling of bulk unsorted PBMCs. Compared with the aged group, the long-lived group had more naive CD4+ T cells, fewer expanded clones and increased TCR diversity, a pattern suggesting age selection. As age increased, observed TCR beta diversity per million T cells dropped in a roughly linear way, and a significant reduction was already evident by age 40. Because the CMV infection status of the donors was unknown, age-related changes in expanded clonotypes may potentially have been confounded. Estimates of total diversity based on one million sequenced T cells were considered lower bounds and underestimates. Observed TCR beta diversity correlated strongly with the percentage of naive T cells measured by flow cytometry.

This clonotype has at least ten counts. The antigen it binds to is not known. Base qualities are not recorded, but no much larger clone differs from it by a single base. Receptor libraries were prepared by 5' RACE. Sequencing instrument: Illumina HiSeq 2500. A second 7 to 11 cycle PCR used a sample-barcoded 5' primer and a J-beta primer mix. A template-switch 5' adaptor carrying 12 random nucleotides introduced a unique molecular identifier onto each TCR beta cDNA molecule. At least 2.5 million CDR3-containing paired-end reads were obtained from each sample. The Mint cDNA synthesis kit, primed by a TRBC-specific oligonucleotide, was used to synthesize first-strand cDNA from all RNA. Following uracil-DNA glycosylase treatment, all cDNA underwent a first 18-cycle PCR with the universal primers M1SS and BC2_uni_R. The study's processing was this. Normalization of each sample was performed by random selection of 1 million high-quality reads, each carrying a distinct molecular identifier. Reads with shared molecular identifiers were discarded instead of being binned into consensus sequences. MiTCR, run with a Q25 quality threshold and the strictest error-elimination algorithm, handled CDR3 identification, clonotype clustering and error correction. A nonparametric unseen species model using Euler transformation provided a lower-bound estimate of total TCR beta diversity. TCRdb reworked the public reads: Q25 trimming with fastp, MiXCR clone assembly, productive beta chains retained. Entries that share a CDR3 protein sequence are merged under the most common genes and DNA. The V and J calls follow TCRdb's processing rather than the paper's. Across this sample there are some 700,000 distinct CDR3 sequences, with approximately 43% seen only once. Of the sample, 20% to 25% is held by the ten largest clones.

The germline V gene encodes CDR1 SGHRS and CDR2 YFSETQ. From its cysteine to its phenylalanine, the CDR3 spans 14 amino acids. Of the read, only the CDR3 DNA is kept; its 42 bases are in frame from base 1. Trimming costs V 3 bases and J 1 base, and their ends lie 10 bases apart. The donors were roughly 39 Caucasian individuals from Russia, aged 6 to 90 years, who were systemically healthy. Roughly 9 milliliters of peripheral blood were drawn from each donor into EDTA-treated Vacutainer tubes. Ficoll-Paque density-gradient centrifugation was used to isolate PBMCs, with at least 6 million obtained per sample. Trizol reagent was used to extract total RNA from the PBMCs, yielding at least 5.5 micrograms per sample. The percentages of naive CD45RAhigh/CD27high T cells were determined by flow cytometry on a PBMC aliquot from every donor.

The V gene is TRBV5-1 and the J gene is TRBJ2-5, with TRBD1 as a weak D call on 6 bases. The TCR was taken from a woman aged 55-70 years in good health. The specimen was blood. The sequence in DNA is TGCGCCAGCAGCTCCGGGACAACCCAAGAGACCCAGTACTTC. Translated, it gives CASSSGTTQETQYF.